Shown below are 32 T cell receptor beta chains from a single sample sequenced in a study of early T cells in non-severe SARS-CoV-2 infection. Using its own MiXCR run on the 5' RACE reads, TCRdb lists one record per CDR3 protein. The sample includes around 75,000 distinct CDR3 sequences, roughly a tenth seen only once; the top ten take about 6.1%. Material: whole blood. All receptors derive from an adult who was a healthcare worker with PCR-confirmed SARS-CoV-2 infection or an uninfected control (not recorded which).

This clonotype has a count of ten or more. The chain joins TRBV11-2 to TRBJ2-6; 11 bases agree with TRBD2. J gave up 0 bases and V 3 bases, and 16 bases lay outside the gene matches. This CDR3 comprises 22 residues. Germline V gene lookup returns CDR1 SGHAT and CDR2 FQNNGV. The CDR3 loop reads CASSLTSVLLAGDNSGANVLTF. The CDR3 DNA reads as TGTGCCAGCAGCTTGACCTCAGTTTTACTAGCGGGGGACAACTCTGGGGCCAACGTCCTGACTTTC.

Here the CDR3 reads CASTALGTEAFF. The CDR3 DNA sequence: TGTGCCAGCACTGCTCTGGGGACTGAAGCTTTCTTT. The V and J genes are TRBV6-2 or TRBV6-3 and TRBJ1-1; no clear D. Germline lookup yields CDR1 MNHEY and CDR2 SVGEGT. V lost 7 bases to trimming and J lost 5 bases, with 11 bases between them. The CDR3 contains 12 residues.

This chain connects TRBV15 to TRBJ1-4; the D is unclear. Trimming took 0 bases from V and 0 from J, leaving 11 bases between them. The CDR3 has 17 residues. Germline CDR1 reads LNHNV; CDR2 reads YYDKDF (reference sequence). The CDR3: CATSRDRAASTNEKLFF. CDR3 coding DNA: TGTGCCACCAGCAGAGATCGGGCGGCCTCAACTAATGAAAAACTGTTTTTT.

This clonotype was picked up many times. The V call is TRBV12-3 or TRBV12-4, the J call TRBJ2-7, with a weak D call TRBD2 (5 bases). V was cut by 4 bases and J by 6 bases, with 19 bases left in between. The CDR3 is 15 amino acids. The CDR3 is CASSSLSDLVGEQYF. CDR3 DNA sequence: TGTGCCAGCAGTTCCCTTAGCGATTTGGTCGGCGAGCAGTACTTC.

The chain recombines TRBV11-1 with TRBJ2-7, with 7 nucleotides matching TRBD1. J gave up 3 bases and V 0 bases, and 5 bases lay outside the gene matches. The germline CDR1 and CDR2 sequences are SGHAT and FQDESV (reference sequence). This CDR3 has 15 residues. CDR3 in amino acids: CASSLATGTVYEQYF. For the CDR3, the DNA is TGTGCCAGCAGCTTAGCGACCGGGACAGTCTACGAGCAGTACTTC.

This clonotype was counted many times. The chain links TRBV7-9 to TRBJ1-1, with TRBD1 matching 8 bases. This CDR3 has 15 residues. The trim removed 4 bases at V and 1 base at J, leaving 5 bases unmatched. In germline, CDR1 is SEHNR, CDR2 FQNEAQ (reference sequence). The CDR3 region is CASSSQGAGNTEAFF. CDR3 coding DNA: TGTGCCAGCAGCTCTCAGGGGGCCGGGAACACTGAAGCTTTCTTT.

This clonotype has just a few counts. The chain is built from TRBV7-9 and TRBJ2-2; 10 nucleotides match TRBD1. Germline CDR1 and CDR2: SEHNR and FQNEAQ (reference sequence). This CDR3 spans 16 amino acids. The V segment lost 5 bases and the J segment 3 bases; nucleotides outside the gene matches: 6. CDR3 sequence reads: CASSADDRGHTGELFF. In nucleotides, the CDR3 is TGTGCCAGCAGCGCTGACGACAGGGGGCACACCGGGGAGCTGTTTTTT.

The chain couples TRBV7-9 to TRBJ1-2; D gene ambiguous. The CDR3 sequence is 12 residues long. Germline values: CDR1 SEHNR, CDR2 FQNEAQ (reference sequence). With 6 bases removed from V and 0 bases from J, the gap between germline ends came to 5 bases. The CDR3 DNA sequence: TGTGCCAGCAGGGGAACTAACTATGGCTACACCTTC. Translating gives CASRGTNYGYTF.

In regard to this clonotype: Germline and junction disagree at one end, which may indicate a read error. The V and J genes are TRBV10-3 and TRBJ2-2; no clear D gene. This CDR3 contains 16 residues. The V gene's germline CDR1 is ENHRY and CDR2 SYGVKD. CDR3 nucleotides: TGTGCCAGCAGTTTCAACCGGGTCACGAACACCGGGGAGCTGTTTTTT. Protein: CASSFNRVTNTGELFF.

This clonotype appeared many times. The V and J genes are TRBV10-1 and TRBJ2-7; 7 nucleotides agree with TRBD2. The V gene's germline CDR1 is WNHNN and CDR2 SYGVQD (reference sequence). The J segment lost 4 bases and the V segment lost 6 bases, leaving 12 bases of the junction unmatched. The CDR3 has 15 amino acids. The CDR3 DNA sequence: TGCGCCAGCAGCCCGGGGGACTATACCCCATACGAGCAGTACTTC. Encoded protein: CASSPGDYTPYEQYF.

This sequence joins TRBV25-1 and TRBJ2-3; tentative D call: TRBD2 (6 bases). In germline, CDR1 is MGHDK, CDR2 SYGVNS. Trimming removed 9 bases from V and 0 bases from J, with 16 bases in between. The CDR3 covers 15 residues. CDR3 region: CASSTRGRSTDTQYF. As DNA, the CDR3 is TGTGCCAGTAGCACGCGGGGTCGAAGCACAGATACGCAGTATTTT. The full variable domain, rest sourced from reference TRBV25-1 and TRBJ2-3, is EADIYQTPRYLVIGTGKKITLECSQTMGHDKMYWYQQDPGMELHLIHYSYGVNSTEKGDLSSESTVSRIRTEHFPLTLESARPSHTSQYLCASSTRGRSTDTQYFGPGTRLTVL.

CDR3 DNA sequence: TGCAGCGTTGGGTCCGGTAAGGGGGAGCAGTACTTC. Protein product: CSVGSGKGEQYF. This sequence joins TRBV29-1 and TRBJ2-7, with D possibly being TRBD1 (5 bases). Trimming stripped 4 bases from V and 7 bases from J, with 14 bases between. This CDR3 has 12 residues. Looked up from germline, CDR1 is SQVTM and CDR2 is ANQGSEA.

The J gene is TRBJ1-2, the V gene TRBV6-5, with unresolved D. This CDR3 has 14 amino acids. V was shortened by 4 bases and J by 3 bases, with 12 bases between the two germline ends. CDR1 and CDR2 from the germline V gene are MNHEY and SVGAGI. CDR3 protein: CASSSDGAHYGYTF. In nucleotides, the CDR3 is TGTGCCAGCAGTTCGGACGGTGCCCACTATGGCTACACCTTC.

This clonotype has at least ten counts. The V gene is TRBV4-2, the J gene TRBJ2-6; 11 bases align to TRBD2. Trimming cost V 0 bases and J 1 base; bases outside gene matches: 2. The CDR3 spans 18 residues. CDR1 and CDR2 (germline): LGHNA, YNFKEQ. The chain's CDR3 is CASSQDLAGGSGANVLTF. In DNA, the CDR3 is TGTGCCAGCAGCCAAGATCTAGCGGGGGGATCTGGGGCCAACGTCCTGACTTTC.

The table lists this clonotype with many counts. The chain combines TRBV2 with TRBJ2-3, with TRBD2 matching 9 bases. V trimming: 7 bases; J trimming: 5 bases; junction bases outside the gene matches: 10. Germline V gene data show CDR1 as SNHLY and CDR2 as FYNNEI. The length of the CDR3 is 15 residues. This CDR3 is CASNLAGGRGDTQYF. The CDR3 DNA sequence: TGTGCCAGCAACCTGGCGGGAGGGCGGGGAGATACGCAGTATTTT.

This clonotype was counted only a few times. The genes are TRBV6-5 and TRBJ2-2; D possibly uses TRBD1 or TRBD2 (6 bases each). The CDR3 contains 14 residues. Trimming took off 2 bases at V and 5 bases at J, with 9 bases between the two ends. Germline values: CDR1 MNHEY, CDR2 SVGAGI. CDR3 loop: CASSYTGRTGELFF. The CDR3 DNA reads TGTGCCAGCAGTTACACAGGGAGGACCGGGGAGCTGTTTTTT.

This clonotype was counted many times. The chain couples TRBV10-3 to TRBJ2-1, with a possible D match to TRBD2 (5 bases). Germline values: CDR1 ENHRY, CDR2 SYGVKD. V lost 7 bases to trimming and J lost 7 bases, with 14 bases between them. The CDR3 contains 13 residues. CDR3 in amino acids: CAINEGVGNEQFF. CDR3 nucleotide sequence: TGTGCCATCAACGAGGGAGTAGGGAATGAGCAGTTCTTC.

This clonotype turned up a few times. The J gene is TRBJ2-1, the V gene TRBV19, with TRBD1 as a possible D gene (6 bases). The ends were cut back, 1 base at V and 5 bases at J, with 12 bases in the middle. In germline, CDR1 is LNHDA, CDR2 SQIVND (reference sequence). The CDR3 has 15 residues. As DNA, the CDR3 is TGTGCCAGTAGTATAGTAGTGGGGGCGGACAATGAGCAGTTCTTC. As protein: CASSIVVGADNEQFF.

This clonotype was detected ten times or more. V is TRBV27 and J is TRBJ2-3; D unresolved. Deletions cut 5 bases from V and 4 bases from J, with 22 bases between. CDR3 length: 17 amino acids. CDR1 is MNHEY, CDR2 SMNVEV, per germline (reference sequence). CDR3 in DNA: TGTGCCAGCAGTCCCGAATACGGCCCTTCCTTGGCAGATACGCAGTATTTT. It is translated as CASSPEYGPSLADTQYF.

The V and J genes are TRBV20-1 and TRBJ1-1; D possibly corresponds to TRBD1 (6 bases). CDR1 is DFQATT, CDR2 SNEGSKA, per germline (reference sequence). The CDR3 is made up of 15 amino acids. The V and J ends lost 6 bases and 3 bases respectively, with 20 bases between them. Here the CDR3 reads CSAPAGGVGDTEAFF. The CDR3 bases are TGCAGTGCCCCTGCGGGGGGCGTAGGGGACACTGAAGCTTTCTTT.

This clonotype was picked up a small number of times. The CDR3 DNA sequence: TGCAGCGTTGGCCAACCTGAAGCTTTCTTT. Encoded protein: CSVGQPEAFF. The chain carries TRBV29-1 and TRBJ1-1; D remains ambiguous. The CDR3 is made up of 10 amino acids. V was trimmed by 4 bases and J by 6 bases, leaving 6 bases between them. Looked up from germline, CDR1 is SQVTM and CDR2 is ANQGSEA.

This clonotype has only a few counts. The chain couples TRBV27 to TRBJ1-2; D gene ambiguous. This CDR3 has 14 residues. Germline-derived CDR1 and CDR2 are MNHEY and SMNVEV (reference sequence). The V end lost 1 base, the J end lost 4 bases, and 10 bases lay between the germline ends. The CDR3 region is CASSLFKGFYGYTF. CDR3 nucleotides: TGTGCCAGCAGTTTATTTAAAGGTTTCTATGGCTACACCTTC.

This clonotype was found a few times. This chain connects TRBV5-1 to TRBJ2-1, with D perhaps being TRBD1 or TRBD2 (7 bases each). The ends were cut back, 4 bases at V and 7 bases at J, with 21 bases in the middle. Per germline, CDR1 SGHRS and CDR2 YFSETQ. The CDR3 has 16 residues. CDR3 nucleotide sequence: TGCGCCAGCAGCCCCCAGGGGGGGGGCCTGCAGAATGAGCAGTTCTTC. Translation gives CASSPQGGGLQNEQFF.

This clonotype was observed many times. J is TRBJ2-6 and V is TRBV14; either TRBD1 or TRBD2 may fit D (5 bases each). Germline V gene lookup returns CDR1 SGHDN and CDR2 FVKESK. The CDR3 loop spans 22 amino acids. With 1 base removed from V and 0 bases from J, the gap between germline ends came to 25 bases. DNA for the CDR3: TGTGCCAGCAGCCAAGCCCTAATATACCGGGGACCAAAGTCCTCTGGGGCCAACGTCCTGACTTTC. Protein sequence: CASSQALIYRGPKSSGANVLTF. Full variable domain (missing parts from reference TRBV14 and TRBJ2-6): EAGVTQFPSHSVIEKGQTVTLRCDPISGHDNLYWYRRVMGKEIKFLLHFVKESKQDESGMPNNRFLAERTGGTYSTLKVQPAELEDSGVYFCASSQALIYRGPKSSGANVLTFGAGSRLTVL.

V is TRBV3-1 and J is TRBJ2-3; TRBD2 matches 8 bases. The CDR3 runs 14 residues. The germline gives CDR1 LGHDT, CDR2 YNNKEL (reference sequence). The J segment lost 2 bases and the V segment lost 8 bases, leaving 6 bases of the junction unmatched. The CDR3 sequence: CASVGSGNTDTQYF. The CDR3 bases are TGTGCCAGCGTCGGTAGCGGGAACACAGATACGCAGTATTTT.

This clonotype is labeled as medium-sized. This rearrangement joins TRBV7-8 to TRBJ2-3, with 8 bases lining up with TRBD2. V lost 5 bases, J lost 2 bases, and 9 bases stayed unmatched. Germline V gene data show CDR1 as SGHVS and CDR2 as FQNEAQ. This CDR3 has 16 residues. CDR3 loop: CASSPPGLEDTDTQYF. The CDR3 DNA reads TGTGCCAGCAGCCCGCCGGGACTAGAGGACACAGATACGCAGTATTTT.

The CDR3: CASSLRGYYNEQFF. The CDR3 DNA sequence: TGTGCCAGCAGCCTCAGGGGATACTACAATGAGCAGTTCTTC. The chain recombines TRBV6-2 or TRBV6-3 with TRBJ2-1, with D tentatively TRBD1 (6 bases). The V gene lost 6 bases and the J gene lost 3 bases, with 12 bases spanning the gap. The length of the CDR3 is 14 residues. The germline V gene has CDR1 MNHEY and CDR2 SVGEGT.

A few counts support this clonotype. The chain employs TRBV6-6 and TRBJ1-5; D might be TRBD1 (6 bases). The ends were cut back, 6 bases at V and 5 bases at J, with 11 bases in the middle. CDR1 and CDR2 (germline): MNHNY, SVGAGI (reference sequence). CDR3 length: 13 amino acids. CDR3 loop: CASREYRDQPQHF. CDR3 coding DNA: TGTGCCAGCAGAGAGTACAGGGATCAGCCCCAGCATTTT.

The chain is built from TRBV5-1 and TRBJ1-2; no clear D. The germline V gene has CDR1 SGHRS and CDR2 YFSETQ. V was clipped by 2 bases and J by 7 bases, with 12 bases between them. The CDR3 has 13 amino acids. In DNA form, the CDR3 reads TGCGCCAGCAGCTTCGTAGAAGAATCTGGCTACACCTTC. Amino acid sequence: CASSFVEESGYTF.

The chain is built from TRBV27 and TRBJ1-6; D not certain. Germline V CDR1 and CDR2: MNHEY, SMNVEV (reference sequence). Trimming stripped 7 bases from V and 5 bases from J, with 15 bases between. The CDR3 covers 15 residues. The CDR3 sequence: CASTNDITNNSPLHF. In DNA form, the CDR3 reads TGTGCCAGCACTAATGACATAACTAATAATTCACCCCTCCACTTT.

This clonotype was seen ten or more times. This chain uses TRBV7-8 with TRBJ2-7; TRBD1 matches at 9 bases. The CDR3 has 14 amino acids. V was pared by 5 bases and J by 4 bases, with 6 bases of the junction left unmatched. CDR1 SGHVS and CDR2 FQNEAQ come from the germline V gene. CDR3 region: CASSETGTGYEQYF. CDR3 DNA sequence: TGTGCCAGCAGCGAGACCGGGACAGGGTACGAGCAGTACTTC. Supplemented by reference TRBV7-8 and TRBJ2-7, the full variable domain reads GAGVSQSPRYKVAKRGQDVALRCDPISGHVSLFWYQQALGQGPEFLTYFQNEAQLDKSGLPSDRFFAERPEGSVSTLKIQRTQQEDSAVYLCASSETGTGYEQYFGPGTRLTVT.

This clonotype was found a few times. This chain joins TRBV24-1 and TRBJ2-2; TRBD1 might be the D (5 bases). The germline V gene encodes CDR1 KGHDR and CDR2 SFDVKD. The CDR3 has 19 residues. Deletions cut 0 bases from V and 0 bases from J, with 16 bases between. CDR3 sequence: CATSDLRQGSLANTGELFF. The DNA for the CDR3 is TGTGCCACCAGTGATTTGAGGCAGGGCAGCCTTGCGAACACCGGGGAGCTGTTTTTT.